This paragraph covers one T cell receptor (beta chain) sequence. Data came from immunoSEQ multiplex PCR; TCRdb stores just in-frame clones and leaves some out. The sample consists of a few hundred thousand clones, about nine tenths of them appearing once. Per germline, CDR1 KGHSH and CDR2 LQKENI. V trimming: 1 base; J trimming: 5 bases; junction bases outside the gene matches: 7. The CDR3 has 17 amino acids. The data were taken from a study of blood T cell repertoires in COVID-19. Study context: Donors in the United States, Italy and Spain gave samples during acute or convalescent COVID-19.

Everyone who took part was about 18 to 90 years old, and they came from about 25 US areas. Which cohort a participant joined came from the clinical history participants gave. Recovery meant two consecutive negative NP/OP PCR tests, professional clearance, or resolved symptoms. Sequencing input: PBMCs or T cells enriched from blood (not recorded which). This sequence originates from a woman in her sixties or seventies who had recovered from COVID-19. The rearrangement uses TRBV18 and TRBJ2-1, with 11 nucleotides matching TRBD2. CDR3 residues: CASSPQLSSGGHNEQFF. The CDR3 DNA reads as TGTGCCAGCTCACCACAGTTATCTAGCGGGGGGCACAATGAGCAGTTCTTC.